This TCR beta chain emerged from a study of OX40 agonist ivuxolimab in advanced cancers. Sequenced by immunoSEQ multiplex PCR; TCRdb stores in-frame clones only, minus some. The data show 37,000 or so clones, with 70% to 90% seen just once and roughly 16% held by the top ten. The cohort excluded patients with autoimmune disease history or systemic immunosuppression. The receptor comes from an adult with an advanced solid tumor such as melanoma, head and neck, liver or kidney cancer. Sample: CD4+ or CD8+ T cells sorted from blood, taken in a trial of the OX40 agonist ivuxolimab.

CDR3 loop: CASSFGPIFLGTNEQFF. The CDR3 coding sequence is TGTGCCAGCAGTTTTGGCCCGATCTTCTTAGGTACGAATGAGCAGTTCTTC. The chain couples TRBV27 to TRBJ2-1, with D unclear. CDR1 MNHEY and CDR2 SMNVEV come from the germline V gene (reference sequence). The CDR3 loop spans 17 amino acids. The V gene lost 3 bases and the J gene lost 7 bases, with 22 bases spanning the gap.